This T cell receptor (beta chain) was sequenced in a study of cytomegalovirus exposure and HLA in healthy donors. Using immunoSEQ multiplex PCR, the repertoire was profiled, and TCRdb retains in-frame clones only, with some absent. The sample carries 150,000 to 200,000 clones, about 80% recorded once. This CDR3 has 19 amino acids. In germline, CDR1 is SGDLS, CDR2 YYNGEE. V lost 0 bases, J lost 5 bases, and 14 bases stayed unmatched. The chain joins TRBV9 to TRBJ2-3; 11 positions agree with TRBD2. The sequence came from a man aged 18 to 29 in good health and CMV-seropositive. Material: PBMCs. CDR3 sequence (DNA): TGTGCCAGCAGCGTAGCCGGACTAGCGGGCACCATCGGAGGAGATACGCAGTATTTT. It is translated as CASSVAGLAGTIGGDTQYF. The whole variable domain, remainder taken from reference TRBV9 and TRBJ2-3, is DSGVTQTPKHLITATGQRVTLRCSPRSGDLSVYWYQQSLDQGLQFLIQYYNGEERAKGNILERFSAQQFPDLHSELNLSSLELGDSALYFCASSVAGLAGTIGGDTQYFGPGTRLTVL.